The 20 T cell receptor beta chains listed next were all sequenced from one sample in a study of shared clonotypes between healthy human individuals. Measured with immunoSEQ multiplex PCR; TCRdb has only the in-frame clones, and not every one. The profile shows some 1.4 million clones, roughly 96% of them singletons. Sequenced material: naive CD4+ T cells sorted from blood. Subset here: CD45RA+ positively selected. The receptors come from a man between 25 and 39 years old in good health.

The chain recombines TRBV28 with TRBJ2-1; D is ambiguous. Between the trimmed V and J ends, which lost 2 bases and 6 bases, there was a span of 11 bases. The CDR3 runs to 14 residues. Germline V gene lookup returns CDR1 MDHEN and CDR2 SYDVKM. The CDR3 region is CASSLSAPRNEQFF. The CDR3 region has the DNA TGTGCCAGCAGTTTAAGCGCCCCGCGCAATGAGCAGTTCTTC.

The CDR3 here is CASSPTGLPLFDGYTF. The CDR3 DNA is TGTGCCAGCAGTCCGACAGGGTTACCCCTCTTCGATGGCTACACCTTC. The rearrangement uses TRBV28 and TRBJ1-2; 7 bases map to TRBD1. The CDR3 runs to 16 residues. V lost 5 bases to trimming and J lost 6 bases; unmatched junction nucleotides: 15. Germline V gene lookup returns CDR1 MDHEN and CDR2 SYDVKM.

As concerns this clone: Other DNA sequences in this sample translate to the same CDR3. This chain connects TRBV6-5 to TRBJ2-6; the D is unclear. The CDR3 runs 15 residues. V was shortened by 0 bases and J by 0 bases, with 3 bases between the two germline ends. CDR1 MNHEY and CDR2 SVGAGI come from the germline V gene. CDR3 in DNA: TGTGCCAGCAGTTACTCTGGCTCTGGGGCCAACGTCCTGACTTTC. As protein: CASSYSGSGANVLTF.

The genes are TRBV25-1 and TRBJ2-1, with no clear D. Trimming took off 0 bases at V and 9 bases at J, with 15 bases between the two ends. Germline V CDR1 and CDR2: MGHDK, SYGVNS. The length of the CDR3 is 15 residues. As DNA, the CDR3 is TGTGCCAGCAGTGAATATCTCGCCAGTATGGGTGAGCAGTTCTTC. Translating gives CASSEYLASMGEQFF.

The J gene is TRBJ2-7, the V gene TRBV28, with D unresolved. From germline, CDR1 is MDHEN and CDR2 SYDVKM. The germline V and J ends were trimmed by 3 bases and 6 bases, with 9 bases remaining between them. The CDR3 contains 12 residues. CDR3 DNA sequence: TGTGCCAGCAGTTTGACGTTCCGCGAGCAGTACTTC. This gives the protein CASSLTFREQYF. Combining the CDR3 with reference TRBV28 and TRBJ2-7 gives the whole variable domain DVKVTQSSRYLVKRTGEKVFLECVQDMDHENMFWYRQDPGLGLRLIYFSYDVKMKEKGDIPEGYSVSREKKERFSLILESASTNQTSMYLCASSLTFREQYFGPGTRLTVT.

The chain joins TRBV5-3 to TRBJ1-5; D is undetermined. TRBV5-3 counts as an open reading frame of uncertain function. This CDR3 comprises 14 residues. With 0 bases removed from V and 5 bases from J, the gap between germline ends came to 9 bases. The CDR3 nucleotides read TGTGCCAGAAGCTTGGGATGGCAGGATCAGCCCCAGCATTTT. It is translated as CARSLGWQDQPQHF.

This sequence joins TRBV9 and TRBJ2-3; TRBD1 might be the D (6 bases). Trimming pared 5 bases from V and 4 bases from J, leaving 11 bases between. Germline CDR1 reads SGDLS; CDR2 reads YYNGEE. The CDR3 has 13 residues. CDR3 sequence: CASSERQADTQYF. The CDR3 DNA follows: TGTGCCAGCAGTGAAAGACAGGCAGATACGCAGTATTTT.

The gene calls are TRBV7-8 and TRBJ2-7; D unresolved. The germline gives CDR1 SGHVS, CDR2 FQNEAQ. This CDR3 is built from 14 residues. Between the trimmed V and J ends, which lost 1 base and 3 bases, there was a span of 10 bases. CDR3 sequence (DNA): TGTGCCAGCAGCTTAGGCCACAAGGGCTACGAGCAGTACTTC. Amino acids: CASSLGHKGYEQYF.

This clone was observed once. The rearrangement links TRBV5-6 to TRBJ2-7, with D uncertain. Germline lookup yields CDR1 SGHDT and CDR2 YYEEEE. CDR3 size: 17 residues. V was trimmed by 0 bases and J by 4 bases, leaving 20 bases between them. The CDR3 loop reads CASSLDRRRTSSYEQYF. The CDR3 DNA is TGTGCCAGCAGCTTGGATCGACGGCGGACCTCTTCTTACGAGCAGTACTTC.

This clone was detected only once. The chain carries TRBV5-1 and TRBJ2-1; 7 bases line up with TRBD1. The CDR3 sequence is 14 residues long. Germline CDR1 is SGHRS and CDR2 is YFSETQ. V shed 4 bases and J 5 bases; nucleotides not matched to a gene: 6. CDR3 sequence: CASSETGSNNEQFF. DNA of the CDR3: TGCGCCAGCAGCGAGACAGGGTCTAACAATGAGCAGTTCTTC.

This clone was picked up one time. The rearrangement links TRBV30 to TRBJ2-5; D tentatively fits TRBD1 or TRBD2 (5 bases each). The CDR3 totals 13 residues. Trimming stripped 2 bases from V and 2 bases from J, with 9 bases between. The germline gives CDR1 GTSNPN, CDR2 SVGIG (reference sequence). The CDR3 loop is CAWSPGAQETQYF. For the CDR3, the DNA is TGTGCCTGGAGTCCCGGGGCGCAAGAGACCCAGTACTTC.

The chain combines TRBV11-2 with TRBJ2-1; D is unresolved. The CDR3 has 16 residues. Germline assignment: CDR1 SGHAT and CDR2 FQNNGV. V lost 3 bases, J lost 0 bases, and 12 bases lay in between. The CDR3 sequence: CASSFASTSSYNEQFF. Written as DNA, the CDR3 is TGTGCCAGCAGCTTTGCAAGTACAAGCTCCTACAATGAGCAGTTCTTC.

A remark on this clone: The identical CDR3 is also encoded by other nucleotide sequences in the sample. The chain's CDR3 is CASSLRGSQPQHF. DNA for the CDR3: TGTGCCAGCAGCTTGAGGGGGAGCCAGCCCCAGCATTTT. The chain joins TRBV5-8 to TRBJ1-5; perhaps TRBD1 as D (6 bases). Germline CDR1 and CDR2: SGHTS and YDEGEE. The CDR3 totals 13 residues. V was pared by 1 base and J by 7 bases, with 9 bases between.

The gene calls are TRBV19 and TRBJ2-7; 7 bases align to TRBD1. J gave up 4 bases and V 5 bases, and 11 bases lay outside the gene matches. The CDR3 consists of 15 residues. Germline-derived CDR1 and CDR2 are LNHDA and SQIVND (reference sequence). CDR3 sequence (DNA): TGTGCCAGTAGTTACTCGGGACAGCCCTTATACGAGCAGTACTTC. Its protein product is CASSYSGQPLYEQYF.

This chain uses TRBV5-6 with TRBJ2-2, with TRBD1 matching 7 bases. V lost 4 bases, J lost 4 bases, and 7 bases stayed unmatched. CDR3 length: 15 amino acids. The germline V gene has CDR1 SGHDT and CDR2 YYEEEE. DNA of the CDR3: TGTGCCAGCAGCAGACAGGGTTTGAGCACCGGGGAGCTGTTTTTT. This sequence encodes CASSRQGLSTGELFF.

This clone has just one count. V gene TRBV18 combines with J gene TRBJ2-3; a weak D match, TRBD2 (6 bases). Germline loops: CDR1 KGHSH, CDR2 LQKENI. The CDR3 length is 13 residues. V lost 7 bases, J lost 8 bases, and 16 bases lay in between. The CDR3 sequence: CASCRESSGTQYF. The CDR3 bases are TGTGCCAGCTGCCGGGAGAGTAGTGGTACGCAGTATTTT. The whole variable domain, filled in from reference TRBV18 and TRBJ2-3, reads NAGVMQNPRHLVRRRGQEARLRCSPMKGHSHVYWYRQLPEEGLKFMVYLQKENIIDESGMPKERFSAEFPKEGPSILRIQQVVRGDSAAYFCASCRESSGTQYFGPGTRLTVL.

The CDR3 DNA follows: TGTGCCACCAGCAGAAGGGACAACCCCGCCACTGAAGCTTTCTTT. Protein product: CATSRRDNPATEAFF. V is TRBV15 and J is TRBJ1-1, with a possible D match to TRBD1 (6 bases). The germline CDR1 and CDR2 sequences are LNHNV and YYDKDF (reference sequence). This CDR3 comprises 15 residues. V was trimmed by 2 bases and J by 4 bases, leaving 14 bases between them.

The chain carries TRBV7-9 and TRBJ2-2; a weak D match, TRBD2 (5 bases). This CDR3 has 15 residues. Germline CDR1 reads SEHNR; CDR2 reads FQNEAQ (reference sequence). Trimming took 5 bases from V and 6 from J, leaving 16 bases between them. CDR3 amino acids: CASSATRPRPGELFF. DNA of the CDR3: TGTGCCAGCAGCGCCACTAGACCCCGTCCCGGGGAGCTGTTTTTT.

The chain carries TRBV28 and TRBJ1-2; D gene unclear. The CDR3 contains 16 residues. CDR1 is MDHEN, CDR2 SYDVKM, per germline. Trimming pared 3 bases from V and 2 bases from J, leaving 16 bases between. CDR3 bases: TGTGCCAGCAGTTTCCGGCGGAGAAATTGGAACTATGGCTACACCTTC. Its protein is CASSFRRRNWNYGYTF.

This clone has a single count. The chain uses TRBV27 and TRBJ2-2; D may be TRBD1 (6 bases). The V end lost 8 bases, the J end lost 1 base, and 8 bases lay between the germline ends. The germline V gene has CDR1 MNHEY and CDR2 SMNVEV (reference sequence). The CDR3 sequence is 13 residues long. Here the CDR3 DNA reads TGTGCCAGCCGGACAGAGAACACCGGGGAGCTGTTTTTT. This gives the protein CASRTENTGELFF.